This TCR beta chain was profiled in a study of OX40 agonist ivuxolimab in advanced cancers. Looking at the study overall: Mean age approximately 66 years, range about 23 to 80; around 80% male.

Researchers took blood at baseline, on cycle 4 day 1, and on cycle 7 day 1. The ends lost 5 bases at V and 6 bases at J; junction bases unmatched: 11. Germline V gives CDR1 MNHEY, CDR2 SMNVEV (reference sequence). This CDR3 region has 16 residues. Using immunoSEQ multiplex PCR, the repertoire was profiled, and TCRdb retains in-frame clones only, with some absent. This table has 70,000 to 85,000 clones, 85% to 95% appearing once. The rearrangement links TRBV27 to TRBJ2-1; TRBD2 matches 9 bases. Sample: CD4+ or CD8+ T cells sorted from blood, taken in a trial of the OX40 agonist ivuxolimab. This receptor was identified in an adult with an advanced solid tumor such as melanoma, head and neck, liver or kidney cancer. The CDR3 loop is CASSPPKGLAINEQFF. The CDR3 DNA reads as TGTGCCAGCAGTCCCCCTAAGGGACTAGCCATCAATGAGCAGTTCTTC.